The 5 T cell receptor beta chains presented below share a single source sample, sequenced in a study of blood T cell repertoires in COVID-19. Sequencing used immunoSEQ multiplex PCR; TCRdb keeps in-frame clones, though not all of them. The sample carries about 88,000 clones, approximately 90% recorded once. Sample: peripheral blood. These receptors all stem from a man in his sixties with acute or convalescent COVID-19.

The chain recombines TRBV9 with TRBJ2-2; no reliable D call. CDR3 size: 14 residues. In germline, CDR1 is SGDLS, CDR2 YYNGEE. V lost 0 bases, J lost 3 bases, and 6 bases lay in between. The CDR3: CASSVAPYTGELFF. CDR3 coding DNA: TGTGCCAGCAGCGTAGCTCCCTACACCGGGGAGCTGTTTTTT.

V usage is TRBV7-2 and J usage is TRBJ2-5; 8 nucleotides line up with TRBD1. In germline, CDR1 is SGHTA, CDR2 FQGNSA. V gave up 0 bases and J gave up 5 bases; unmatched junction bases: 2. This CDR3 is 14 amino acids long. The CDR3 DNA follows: TGTGCCAGCAGCTTAGCGCGACAGGGGGAGACCCAGTACTTC. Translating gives CASSLARQGETQYF. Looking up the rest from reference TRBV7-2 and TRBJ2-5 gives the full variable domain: GAGVSQSPSNKVTEKGKDVELRCDPISGHTALYWYRQSLGQGLEFLIYFQGNSAPDKSGLPSDRFSAERTGGSVSTLTIQRTQQEDSAVYLCASSLARQGETQYFGPGTRLLVL.

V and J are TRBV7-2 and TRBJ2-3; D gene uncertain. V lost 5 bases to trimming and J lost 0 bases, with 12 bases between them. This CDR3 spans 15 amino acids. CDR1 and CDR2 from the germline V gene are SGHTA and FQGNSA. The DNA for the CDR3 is TGTGCCAGCAGCCGGGTGCTCTCTAGCACAGATACGCAGTATTTT. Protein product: CASSRVLSSTDTQYF.

Here the CDR3 DNA reads TGCGCCAGCAGCTTGGGACAGGCCGAAGATACGCAGTATTTT. Protein: CASSLGQAEDTQYF. This chain links TRBV5-1 with TRBJ2-3; TRBD1 is a possible D gene (6 bases). This CDR3 is 14 amino acids long. Trimming took off 0 bases at V and 5 bases at J, with 10 bases between the two ends. Germline V gene data show CDR1 as SGHRS and CDR2 as YFSETQ.

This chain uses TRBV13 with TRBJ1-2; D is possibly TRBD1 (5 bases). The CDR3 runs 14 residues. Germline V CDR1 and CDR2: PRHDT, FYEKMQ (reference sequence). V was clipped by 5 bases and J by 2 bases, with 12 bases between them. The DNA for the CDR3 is TGTGCCAGCAGCCCGCAGGGTCTCAACTATGGCTACACCTTC. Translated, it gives CASSPQGLNYGYTF.